The next 27 T cell receptor beta chains were all read from a single sample in a study of metastatic and nonmetastatic thyroid tumors. Thyroid surgery took place with no prior treatment in any patient. TCRdb re-processed the PCR reads through MiXCR. The sample has around 25,000 clones, under 30% seen once; the top ten hold 6%. Sequences were obtained from blood. These TCRs come from a female donor with papillary thyroid cancer or a benign thyroid nodule (not recorded which). Some clones in this sample may be carry-over from other donors' samples.

The V gene is TRBV11-2, the J gene TRBJ2-1; D remains unclear. The CDR3 spans 16 residues. Germline V lookup: CDR1 SGHAT, CDR2 FQNNGV. Between the trimmed V and J ends, which lost 4 bases and 0 bases, there was a span of 13 bases. CDR3 coding DNA: TGTGCCAGCAGCTCCCTTACGAGGAGCTCCTACAATGAGCAGTTCTTC. Encoded protein: CASSSLTRSSYNEQFF.

The chain links TRBV5-1 to TRBJ2-1, with 12 bases that match TRBD2. Germline V gene lookup returns CDR1 SGHRS and CDR2 YFSETQ. The CDR3 has 17 residues. V shed 3 bases and J 10 bases; nucleotides not matched to a gene: 14. In DNA, the CDR3 is TGCGCCAGCAGCTATTACATACTAGCGGGAGGTTGCGGGGAGCAGTTCTTC. Translated: CASSYYILAGGCGEQFF.

This clone came up many times. V gene TRBV19 combines with J gene TRBJ1-1; a possible D gene is TRBD1 (6 bases). Germline CDR1 LNHDA, CDR2 SQIVND (reference sequence). The CDR3 spans 16 residues. V shed 3 bases and J shed 2 bases, with 16 bases lying between them. CDR3 sequence (DNA): TGTGCCAGTAGTATTCAGCGACAGGCTGGCAACACTGAAGCTTTCTTT. It encodes CASSIQRQAGNTEAFF.

By sample share, this clone is medium-sized. The chain employs TRBV20-1 and TRBJ1-3; D gene uncertain. The CDR3 sequence is 15 residues long. From germline, CDR1 is DFQATT and CDR2 SNEGSKA (reference sequence). The V and J ends lost 5 bases and 0 bases respectively, with 14 bases between them. The CDR3 region is CSASRAGYSGNTIYF. As DNA, the CDR3 is TGCAGTGCTTCCCGGGCGGGTTACTCTGGAAACACCATATATTTT.

This clone was picked up a small number of times. This chain uses TRBV12-3 or TRBV12-4 with TRBJ2-1, with D perhaps matching TRBD2 (5 bases). V was trimmed by 1 base and J by 7 bases, leaving 8 bases between them. The CDR3 runs 13 residues. The CDR3 spells CASSLGLRNEQFF. CDR3 coding DNA: TGTGCCAGCAGTTTAGGACTACGGAATGAGCAGTTCTTC.

V gene TRBV5-1 combines with J gene TRBJ2-1; D is possibly TRBD2 (6 bases). V was trimmed by 0 bases and J by 2 bases, leaving 18 bases between them. Germline assignment: CDR1 SGHRS and CDR2 YFSETQ. This CDR3 is 18 amino acids long. The CDR3 sequence: CASSLEGSAGPTYNEQFF. As DNA, the CDR3 is TGCGCCAGCAGCTTGGAGGGCTCGGCGGGACCGACCTACAATGAGCAGTTCTTC.

This clone has a handful of counts. This chain links TRBV6-1 with TRBJ1-2; D not certain. CDR1 and CDR2 (germline): MNHNS, SASEGT. V was clipped by 4 bases and J by 2 bases, with 11 bases between them. The CDR3 runs 14 residues. CDR3 nucleotide sequence: TGTGCCAGCAGTGCCCATCCAGAGAACTATGGCTACACCTTC. Residues: CASSAHPENYGYTF.

At least ten counts were recorded for this clone. It may be a read error: a sequence one base away is much more abundant. Other DNA sequences in this sample translate to the same CDR3. The chain has TRBV12-3 or TRBV12-4 and TRBJ1-1; D unclear. There are 14 residues in the CDR3. CDR3 loop: CASSYFHANTEAFF. CDR3 sequence (DNA): TGTGCCAGCAGTTACTTCCATGCGAACACTGAGGCTTTCTTT.

This clone has only a few counts. The V and J genes are TRBV12-3 or TRBV12-4 and TRBJ2-7; 10 bases agree with TRBD1. The CDR3 extends over 17 amino acids. The V segment lost 0 bases and the J segment 2 bases; nucleotides outside the gene matches: 7. Here the CDR3 reads CASSLAAGQGFPYEQYF. The CDR3 DNA is TGTGCCAGCAGTTTAGCGGCGGGACAGGGGTTCCCCTACGAGCAGTACTTC.

Comment on this clone: This sequence may be a read error, since a much larger clone differs from it by one base. CDR3 loop: CATITDTQYF. DNA for the CDR3: TGCGCCACAATCACAGATACGCAGTATTTT. The chain joins TRBV10-2 to TRBJ2-3; the D is unclear. Between the trimmed V and J ends, which lost 10 bases and 2 bases, there was a span of 4 bases. CDR3 length: 10 amino acids. Germline V lookup: CDR1 WSHSY, CDR2 SAAADI.

J is TRBJ2-7 and V is TRBV7-8; D tentatively reads TRBD1 or TRBD2 (5 bases each). Trimming cost V 2 bases and J 5 bases, with 13 bases left between them. CDR1 and CDR2 (germline): SGHVS, FQNEAQ. The CDR3 has 14 residues. CDR3 coding DNA: TGTGCCAGCAGCTTACTCAGGGACGGTGACGAGCAGTACTTC. Amino acids: CASSLLRDGDEQYF.

The chain recombines TRBV30 with TRBJ2-1; TRBD2 matches at 13 bases. Germline V CDR1 and CDR2: GTSNPN, SVGIG (reference sequence). The trim removed 5 bases at V and 5 bases at J, leaving 3 bases unmatched. The CDR3 length is 14 residues. CDR3 protein: CAWRLAGGNNEQFF. CDR3 nucleotide sequence: TGTGCCTGGCGACTAGCGGGAGGCAACAATGAGCAGTTCTTC. The whole variable domain, remainder taken from reference TRBV30 and TRBJ2-1, is SQTIHQWPATLVQPVGSPLSLECTVEGTSNPNLYWYRQAAGRGLQLLFYSVGIGQISSEVPQNLSASRPQDRQFILSSKKLLLSDSGFYLCAWRLAGGNNEQFFGPGTRLTVL.

Ten or more counts support this clone. The gene calls are TRBV3-1 and TRBJ1-2; D might be TRBD1 (6 bases). CDR1 LGHDT and CDR2 YNNKEL come from the germline V gene (reference sequence). This CDR3 contains 14 residues. Deletions cut 3 bases from V and 4 bases from J, with 12 bases between. This chain's CDR3 is CASSQDSYSYGYTF. The CDR3 nucleotides are TGTGCCAGCAGCCAGGACAGTTATTCCTATGGCTACACCTTC.

This clone appeared many times. This sequence joins TRBV11-2 and TRBJ2-2; D unclear. The germline gives CDR1 SGHAT, CDR2 FQNNGV. V was clipped by 6 bases and J by 2 bases, with 16 bases between them. The CDR3 is 16 residues long. The CDR3 reads CASSSGVGSNTGELFF. The CDR3 region has the DNA TGTGCCAGCAGTTCTGGAGTGGGATCTAACACCGGGGAGCTGTTTTTT.

The chain joins TRBV7-9 to TRBJ2-7; D gene unclear. The CDR3 is 11 residues long. The germline V gene encodes CDR1 SEHNR and CDR2 FQNEAQ (reference sequence). Trimming left V 5 bases short and J 3 bases short, with 5 bases between. In DNA, the CDR3 is TGTGCCAGCAGCCTCAGCTACGAGCAGTACTTC. Amino acid sequence: CASSLSYEQYF.

By proportion, this clone is medium-sized. V gene TRBV5-1 combines with J gene TRBJ2-1, with 9 bases matching TRBD2. Looked up from germline, CDR1 is SGHRS and CDR2 is YFSETQ. CDR3 length: 16 amino acids. J lost 6 bases, V lost 2 bases, and 9 bases had no gene match. The CDR3 sequence: CASSFGLGLASNEQFF. DNA for the CDR3: TGCGCCAGCAGCTTTGGTTTGGGACTAGCAAGCAATGAGCAGTTCTTC.

A word on this clone: This likely comes from a read error, as the CDR3 has no conserved phenylalanine or tryptophan at its end. The chain employs TRBV3-1 and TRBJ1-2; TRBD1 is a possible D gene (6 bases). V was cut by 0 bases and J by 7 bases, with 15 bases left in between. Germline V CDR1 and CDR2: LGHDT, YNNKEL (reference sequence). The CDR3 covers 15 residues. The CDR3 region has the DNA TGTGCCAGCAGCCAAGATACACCAGGGGAGGGTGGCTACACCCTC. Protein product: CASSQDTPGEGGYTL.

This clone was recorded many times. V is TRBV20-1 and J is TRBJ2-5, with TRBD2 identical over 7 bases. The trim removed 3 bases at V and 5 bases at J, leaving 6 bases unmatched. The CDR3 extends over 13 amino acids. Germline CDR1 reads DFQATT; CDR2 reads SNEGSKA (reference sequence). This CDR3 reads CSASREDVETQYF. CDR3 coding DNA: TGCAGTGCTAGTCGGGAGGACGTCGAGACCCAGTACTTC.

The rearrangement joins TRBV5-6 to TRBJ2-1, with D unresolved. Germline V gene lookup returns CDR1 SGHDT and CDR2 YYEEEE. The V end was cut by 0 bases, the J end by 6 bases, with 13 bases between. The CDR3 is 15 amino acids. CDR3 DNA sequence: TGTGCCAGCAGCTTGGGACGTGTACTCCTCAATGAGCAGTTCTTC. Its translation: CASSLGRVLLNEQFF.

A word on this clone: Germline is not matched at one junction end, which may reflect a read error. The chain uses TRBV10-1 and TRBJ2-1; D might be TRBD2 (5 bases). Per germline, CDR1 WNHNN and CDR2 SYGVQD (reference sequence). The CDR3 has 15 residues. CDR3 sequence reads: CDSSDSLAPSGEQFF. The CDR3 DNA reads as TGCGACAGCAGTGATAGTCTAGCACCTTCAGGAGAGCAGTTCTTC.

To note about this clone: This could be a read error, since a much larger clone is one nucleotide away. The chain uses TRBV2 and TRBJ2-3; 11 positions match TRBD2. Germline V gene lookup returns CDR1 SNHLY and CDR2 FYNNEI. V shed 4 bases and J 1 base; nucleotides not matched to a gene: 19. CDR3 length equals 21 residues. In DNA form, the CDR3 reads TGTGCCAGCAGTGCAAAGCCGGGAATAGCGGGAGGGCCGTATGGCACAGATACGCAGTATTTT. Protein sequence: CASSAKPGIAGGPYGTDTQYF.

Only a few counts were recorded for this clone. V usage is TRBV28 and J usage is TRBJ1-6; D remains ambiguous. Trimming left V 2 bases short and J 5 bases short, with 16 bases between. The CDR3 contains 17 residues. Germline V lookup: CDR1 MDHEN, CDR2 SYDVKM. CDR3 in amino acids: CASSLSLGILDNSPLHF. For the CDR3, the DNA is TGTGCCAGCAGTTTAAGTTTGGGGATTCTCGATAATTCACCCCTCCACTTT.

The J gene is TRBJ2-7, the V gene TRBV6-1; TRBD1 matches 10 bases. The junction had 4 bases not matched to a gene; V was cut back by 1 base and J by 4 bases. Germline loops: CDR1 MNHNS, CDR2 SASEGT. There are 15 residues in the CDR3. The chain's CDR3 is CASSEGTGGSYEQYF. The CDR3 bases are TGTGCCAGCAGTGAAGGGACAGGGGGATCTTACGAGCAGTACTTC.

This clone has a handful of counts. This chain connects TRBV6-1 to TRBJ2-7, with no clear D. Germline V gene data show CDR1 as MNHNS and CDR2 as SASEGT. The CDR3 covers 14 residues. CDR3 sequence (DNA): TGTTCCAGCAGTGAAGAGGCAGGAGTTTACGATCAGTACGTC. Its protein product is CSSSEEAGVYDQYV.

In its sample, this clone was seen many times. The rearrangement joins TRBV20-1 to TRBJ2-5, with D perhaps matching TRBD2 (5 bases). The CDR3 is 12 residues long. Between the trimmed V and J ends, which lost 5 bases and 6 bases, there was a span of 13 bases. CDR1 and CDR2 from the germline V gene are DFQATT and SNEGSKA (reference sequence). The CDR3 DNA reads as TGCAGTGCTGGAGGATCTCTTCAGACCCAGTACTTC. It codes for CSAGGSLQTQYF.

The chain combines TRBV20-1 with TRBJ2-2; possible D gene TRBD2, 6 bases. The V gene lost 1 base and the J gene lost 6 bases, with 9 bases spanning the gap. The germline gives CDR1 DFQATT, CDR2 SNEGSKA (reference sequence). This CDR3 comprises 13 residues. The DNA for the CDR3 is TGCAGTGCTAGAGTCGGGGAGGCCGGGGAGCTGTTTTTT. Amino acids: CSARVGEAGELFF.

This clone was picked up many times. V is TRBV28 and J is TRBJ2-7, with D tentatively TRBD2 (6 bases). In germline, CDR1 is MDHEN, CDR2 SYDVKM. The CDR3 covers 15 residues. Trimming removed 6 bases from V and 3 bases from J, with 18 bases in between. CDR3 region: CASSPSVMGGYEQYF. The CDR3 DNA follows: TGTGCCAGCAGCCCATCCGTTATGGGGGGCTACGAGCAGTACTTC. The full variable domain, completed using reference TRBV28 and TRBJ2-7, is DVKVTQSSRYLVKRTGEKVFLECVQDMDHENMFWYRQDPGLGLRLIYFSYDVKMKEKGDIPEGYSVSREKKERFSLILESASTNQTSMYLCASSPSVMGGYEQYFGPGTRLTVT.